The 28 T cell receptor beta chains below were found in one sample sequenced in a study of blood T cell repertoires in COVID-19. Clones were read by immunoSEQ multiplex PCR, and TCRdb kept only the in-frame ones, dropping some. Seen here are about 330,000 clones, around 87% observed once, and the top ten hold 4%. The sequenced sample consisted of peripheral blood. These receptors originate from a woman aged 50 to 65 with active or convalescent COVID-19.

This chain joins TRBV7-3 and TRBJ2-3, with D hard to call. V lost 1 base, J lost 4 bases, and 15 bases lay in between. The CDR3 runs 16 residues. The germline V gene has CDR1 SGHTA and CDR2 FQGTGA. CDR3 in amino acids: CASSLNPAMDADTQYF. DNA of the CDR3: TGTGCCAGCAGCTTAAATCCAGCGATGGATGCAGATACGCAGTATTTT.

The chain couples TRBV4-2 to TRBJ2-7; 11 nucleotides align to TRBD2. This CDR3 contains 16 residues. From germline, CDR1 is LGHNA and CDR2 YNFKEQ. V was pared by 2 bases and J by 7 bases, with 10 bases of the junction left unmatched. The CDR3 here is CASSQSATSGAPEQYF. In DNA form, the CDR3 reads TGTGCCAGCAGCCAATCTGCGACTAGCGGGGCCCCTGAGCAGTACTTC.

The chain uses TRBV24-1 and TRBJ1-2; D is perhaps TRBD1 (5 bases). Trimming took 4 bases from V and 4 from J, leaving 9 bases between them. The CDR3 length is 13 residues. Germline V gene lookup returns CDR1 KGHDR and CDR2 SFDVKD. The CDR3 bases are TGTGCCACCAGTGAAGGACAAACCTATGGCTACACCTTC. It specifies CATSEGQTYGYTF.

This chain links TRBV5-1 with TRBJ2-7, with TRBD1 matching 10 bases. CDR3 length equals 15 residues. Germline V gives CDR1 SGHRS, CDR2 YFSETQ. V lost 4 bases and J lost 2; bases outside the gene matches: 6. This chain's CDR3 is CASSNWDRGPYEQYF. DNA for the CDR3: TGCGCCAGCAGCAACTGGGACAGGGGCCCCTACGAGCAGTACTTC. The full variable domain, its missing parts supplied by reference TRBV5-1 and TRBJ2-7, is KAGVTQTPRYLIKTRGQQVTLSCSPISGHRSVSWYQQTPGQGLQFLFEYFSETQRNKGNFPGRFSGRQFSNSRSEMNVSTLELGDSALYLCASSNWDRGPYEQYFGPGTRLTVT.

The genes are TRBV3-1 (or the pseudogene TRBV3-2) and TRBJ2-7; D is unresolved. The CDR3 runs 13 residues. Germline V gene lookup returns CDR1 LGHDT and CDR2 YNNKEL (reference sequence). V gave up 1 base and J gave up 3 bases, with 7 bases separating them. CDR3 loop: CASSQGAGYEQYF. The CDR3 coding sequence is TGTGCCAGCAGCCAAGGGGCCGGCTACGAGCAGTACTTC.

This chain joins TRBV6-5 and TRBJ1-4, with 9 positions matching TRBD1. The CDR3 has 15 residues. The ends lost 7 bases at V and 8 bases at J; junction bases unmatched: 11. Germline V gives CDR1 MNHEY, CDR2 SVGAGI. As DNA, the CDR3 is TGTGCCAGCAAACGGGACAGGGAGAGGGGCGAAAAACTGTTTTTT. This translates into CASKRDRERGEKLFF.

This clone was seen at least ten times. The rearrangement links TRBV20-1 to TRBJ2-1; D not certain. CDR3 size: 9 residues. CDR1 and CDR2 (germline): DFQATT, SNEGSKA (reference sequence). CDR3 region: CSLSNEQFF. CDR3 in DNA: TGCAGCCTCAGCAATGAGCAGTTCTTC.

CDR3 bases: TGCGCCAGCAGCCCCGGGGTAGTATCCTACGAGCAGTACTTC. Translated: CASSPGVVSYEQYF. The chain combines TRBV4-3 with TRBJ2-7; D might be TRBD2 (5 bases). V was cut by 4 bases and J by 1 base, with 11 bases left in between. Germline V gene sequence: CDR1 LGHNA, CDR2 YSLEER. The CDR3 has 14 residues.

The chain recombines TRBV7-2 with TRBJ2-7; tentative D call: TRBD1 (5 bases). CDR3 length: 14 residues. V was shortened by 2 bases and J by 3 bases, with 11 bases between the two germline ends. The germline CDR1 and CDR2 sequences are SGHTA and FQGNSA. The CDR3 bases are TGTGCCAGCAGCTTAATAACCACAGGCTACGAGCAGTACTTC. Its protein is CASSLITTGYEQYF.

The chain has TRBV7-2 and TRBJ2-5, with TRBD2 matching 8 bases. The trim removed 5 bases at V and 4 bases at J, leaving 0 bases unmatched. The CDR3 has 12 amino acids. The germline CDR1 and CDR2 sequences are SGHTA and FQGNSA. CDR3 nucleotides: TGTGCCAGCAGCCGGGGGGGAGAGACCCAGTACTTC. Translated: CASSRGGETQYF.

The chain combines TRBV19 with TRBJ2-7; maybe TRBD1 (6 bases). CDR1 is LNHDA, CDR2 SQIVND, per germline (reference sequence). V shed 9 bases and J shed 5 bases, with 14 bases lying between them. The CDR3 is 12 amino acids. DNA of the CDR3: TGTGCCAGACCGGAACAGGGCGACGAGCAGTACTTC. This codes for CARPEQGDEQYF.

On this clone: This sample includes further DNA sequences coding for the same CDR3. The rearrangement uses TRBV28 and TRBJ2-7, with D possibly TRBD2 on 6 matching bases. V was pared by 3 bases and J by 3 bases, with 6 bases between. The CDR3 is 12 amino acids. Germline assignment: CDR1 MDHEN and CDR2 SYDVKM. CDR3 sequence: CASSLGGYEQYF. The DNA of the CDR3 is TGTGCCAGCAGTTTGGGGGGCTACGAGCAGTACTTC.

This rearrangement joins TRBV4-3 to TRBJ1-5; tentatively, D is TRBD1 (6 bases). Germline V gene lookup returns CDR1 LGHNA and CDR2 YSLEER. Trimming took 5 bases from V and 4 from J, leaving 9 bases between them. The CDR3 spans 13 residues. The CDR3 reads CASSSTGNQPQHF. The CDR3 DNA follows: TGCGCCAGCAGCAGTACAGGGAATCAGCCCCAGCATTTT.

V gene TRBV10-3 combines with J gene TRBJ2-1, with a weak D call TRBD2 (5 bases). This CDR3 comprises 14 residues. The V gene's germline CDR1 is ENHRY and CDR2 SYGVKD. The V end was cut by 0 bases, the J end by 8 bases, with 11 bases between. CDR3 DNA sequence: TGTGCCATCAGTGAGTCGTCCGAGGGCGATGAGCAGTTCTTC. It encodes CAISESSEGDEQFF.

The J gene is TRBJ2-2, the V gene TRBV10-3; 7 nucleotides match TRBD2. There are 16 residues in the CDR3. V lost 0 bases, J lost 0 bases, and 1 base stayed unmatched. Germline V CDR1 and CDR2: ENHRY, SYGVKD. In DNA, the CDR3 is TGTGCCATCAGTGAGTCGGGGGGGTCGAACACCGGGGAGCTGTTTTTT. Translation gives CAISESGGSNTGELFF.

The CDR3 DNA sequence: TGTGCCAGCAGTGCAGGGGTCGCTGGGGCCAACGTCCTGACTTTC. Translated: CASSAGVAGANVLTF. The gene calls are TRBV27 and TRBJ2-6, with D tentatively TRBD1 (6 bases). V was trimmed by 5 bases and J by 2 bases, leaving 10 bases between them. Germline V gives CDR1 MNHEY, CDR2 SMNVEV (reference sequence). The length of the CDR3 is 15 residues.

The chain links TRBV27 to TRBJ2-7; 11 nucleotides agree with TRBD2. The CDR3 is 16 amino acids. From germline, CDR1 is MNHEY and CDR2 SMNVEV (reference sequence). The V segment lost 6 bases and the J segment 3 bases; nucleotides outside the gene matches: 10. The CDR3 spells CASSPLAGAHNYEQYF. In DNA, the CDR3 is TGTGCCAGCAGCCCACTAGCGGGAGCTCATAACTACGAGCAGTACTTC.

This chain uses TRBV28 with TRBJ1-1; D not resolved. The CDR3 loop spans 12 amino acids. Per germline, CDR1 MDHEN and CDR2 SYDVKM. V gave up 7 bases and J gave up 0 bases, with 6 bases separating them. CDR3 bases: TGTGCCAGCAATGAGCTGAACACTGAAGCTTTCTTT. The encoded protein is CASNELNTEAFF.

The genes are TRBV5-1 and TRBJ2-1; D perhaps matches TRBD1 (5 bases). The CDR3 consists of 13 residues. V dropped 5 bases and J dropped 2 bases, with 8 bases sitting between them. The germline V gene has CDR1 SGHRS and CDR2 YFSETQ. The CDR3 region has the DNA TGCGCCAGCAGAGGGGTAACCTACAATGAGCAGTTCTTC. Its protein product is CASRGVTYNEQFF.

In DNA form, the CDR3 reads TGTGCCAGCAGCCAAGTCCTGCTAGCGGGATCCTACAATGAGCAGTTCTTC. It encodes CASSQVLLAGSYNEQFF. The chain joins TRBV3-1 (or the pseudogene TRBV3-2) to TRBJ2-1, with 9 nucleotides matching TRBD2. V lost 1 base to trimming and J lost 1 base; unmatched junction nucleotides: 5. In germline, CDR1 is LGHDT, CDR2 YNNKEL (reference sequence). This CDR3 comprises 17 residues.

The chain employs TRBV7-2 and TRBJ2-1, with no clear D. V lost 4 bases to trimming and J lost 4 bases, with 14 bases between them. CDR3 length: 15 amino acids. The germline gives CDR1 SGHTA, CDR2 FQGNSA. The DNA of the CDR3 is TGTGCCAGCAGCTATTTTGGCAGAAAATACAATGAGCAGTTCTTC. Translating gives CASSYFGRKYNEQFF. The variable domain in full, with the rest retrieved from reference TRBV7-2 and TRBJ2-1, is GAGVSQSPSNKVTEKGKDVELRCDPISGHTALYWYRQSLGQGLEFLIYFQGNSAPDKSGLPSDRFSAERTGGSVSTLTIQRTQQEDSAVYLCASSYFGRKYNEQFFGPGTRLTVL.

This clone was counted once. The chain recombines TRBV6-5 with TRBJ2-7; TRBD1 aligns across 10 bases. The CDR3 has 15 amino acids. With 4 bases clipped from V and 1 base from J, the junction kept 4 bases outside the gene matches. Germline values: CDR1 MNHEY, CDR2 SVGAGI. CDR3: CASSSGTGVSYEQYF. CDR3 nucleotide sequence: TGTGCCAGCAGTTCCGGGACAGGGGTTTCCTACGAGCAGTACTTC.

The chain carries TRBV7-9 and TRBJ2-5, with 11 bases fitting TRBD2. Germline values: CDR1 SEHNR, CDR2 FQNEAQ (reference sequence). The CDR3 is 15 residues long. With 2 bases clipped from V and 4 bases from J, the junction kept 3 bases outside the gene matches. The DNA of the CDR3 is TGTGCCAGCAGCTTAACTAGCGGGGGCGCAGAGACCCAGTACTTC. It translates to CASSLTSGGAETQYF.

The chain links TRBV28 to TRBJ2-1; TRBD1 matches 9 bases. CDR1 and CDR2 (germline): MDHEN, SYDVKM. The CDR3 spans 14 residues. V shed 9 bases, J shed 4 bases, and the junction held 7 bases outside the gene matches. The DNA for the CDR3 is TGTGCCAGTAACCCGGGACAGGGATACAATGAGCAGTTCTTC. Encoded protein: CASNPGQGYNEQFF.

The chain couples TRBV2 to TRBJ2-5; possible D gene TRBD1, 5 bases. From germline, CDR1 is SNHLY and CDR2 FYNNEI. V gave up 7 bases and J gave up 2 bases, with 14 bases separating them. The CDR3 sequence is 14 residues long. CDR3 protein: CASKRREGQETQYF. The CDR3 DNA reads as TGTGCCAGCAAACGCAGGGAAGGGCAAGAGACCCAGTACTTC. The full variable domain, in which reference TRBV2 and TRBJ2-5 provide the parts outside the CDR3, is EPEVTQTPSHQVTQMGQEVILRCVPISNHLYFYWYRQILGQKVEFLVSFYNNEISEKSEIFDDQFSVERPDGSNFTLKIRSTKLEDSAMYFCASKRREGQETQYFGPGTRLLVL.

The DNA for the CDR3 is TGTGCCAGCAGCTTTCCGGGACAGGGTGTC. Protein: CASSFPGQGV. The chain recombines TRBV21-1 with TRBJ2-7; the table assigns TRBD1, which was not confirmed against the DNA. TRBV21-1 is reported as a pseudogene. This CDR3 spans 10 amino acids.

V is TRBV3-1 (or the pseudogene TRBV3-2) and J is TRBJ2-1; 7 bases line up with TRBD2. Germline V gene data show CDR1 as LGHDT and CDR2 as YNNKEL (reference sequence). V shed 4 bases and J 3 bases; nucleotides not matched to a gene: 3. The CDR3 runs 14 residues. CDR3 sequence: CASSPTGGYNEQFF. CDR3 in DNA: TGTGCCAGCAGCCCCACGGGGGGCTACAATGAGCAGTTCTTC.

Written as DNA, the CDR3 is TGTGCCTGGTCACTTAGCAATCAGCCCCAGCATTTT. It codes for CAWSLSNQPQHF. The rearrangement uses TRBV30 and TRBJ1-5; D is undetermined. Trimming cost V 5 bases and J 0 bases, with 5 bases left between them. Germline assignment: CDR1 GTSNPN and CDR2 SVGIG (reference sequence). The CDR3 extends over 12 amino acids.